This record concerns one TCR beta chain sequence. The record originates from a study of blood T cell repertoires in COVID-19. About the study: Acute-phase and convalescent COVID-19 samples originated in the United States, Italy and Spain. T cells, B-cell-depleted T cells, or PBMCs supplied cDNA or gDNA.

The V gene's germline CDR1 is SEHNR and CDR2 FQNEAQ (reference sequence). This CDR3 spans 15 amino acids. V was trimmed by 1 base and J by 6 bases, leaving 13 bases between them. The assay was immunoSEQ multiplex PCR, and TCRdb's table has in-frame clones only and misses some. The sample records about 140,000 clones, 75% to 85% being singletons. The chain has TRBV7-9 and TRBJ2-1; possible D gene TRBD1, 5 bases. The sample comprised peripheral blood. This receptor was taken from a woman aged 80 or older with acute or convalescent COVID-19. CDR3 sequence: CASSLVVGLLNEQFF. In DNA form, the CDR3 reads TGTGCCAGCAGCTTAGTGGTGGGGCTACTCAATGAGCAGTTCTTC.